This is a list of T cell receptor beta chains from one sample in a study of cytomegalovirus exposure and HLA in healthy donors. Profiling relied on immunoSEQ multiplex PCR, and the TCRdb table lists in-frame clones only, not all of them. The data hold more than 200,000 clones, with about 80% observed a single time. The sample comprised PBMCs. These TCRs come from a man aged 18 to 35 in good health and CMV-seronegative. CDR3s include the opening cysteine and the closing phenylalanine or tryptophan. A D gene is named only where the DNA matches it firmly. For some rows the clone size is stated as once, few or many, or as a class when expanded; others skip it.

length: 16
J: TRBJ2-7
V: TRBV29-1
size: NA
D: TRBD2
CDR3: CSVEGFGTSGSYEQYF
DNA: TGCAGCGTTGAAGGGTTCGGGACTAGCGGAAGCTACGAGCAGTACTTC

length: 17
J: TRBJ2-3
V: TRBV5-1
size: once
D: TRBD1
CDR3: CASSLGTGGPGWDTQYF
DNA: TGCGCCAGCAGCTTGGGGACAGGGGGCCCAGGTTGGGATACGCAGTATTTT

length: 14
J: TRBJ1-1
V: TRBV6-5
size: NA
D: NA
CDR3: CASSYQGPNTEAFF
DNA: TGTGCCAGCAGTTATCAGGGGCCGAACACTGAAGCTTTCTTT

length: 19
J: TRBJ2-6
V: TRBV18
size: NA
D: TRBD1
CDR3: CASSPFWTGEFSGANVLTF
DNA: TGTGCCAGCTCACCATTCTGGACAGGGGAATTTTCTGGGGCCAACGTCCTGACTTTC

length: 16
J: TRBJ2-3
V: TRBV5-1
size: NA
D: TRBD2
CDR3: CASSLALAGATDTQYF
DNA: TGCGCCAGCAGCTTGGCGCTAGCGGGGGCCACAGATACGCAGTATTTT

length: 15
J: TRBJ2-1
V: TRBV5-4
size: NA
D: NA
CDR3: CASSLVGGSGNEQFF
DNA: TGTGCCAGCAGCTTGGTAGGGGGTAGCGGGAATGAGCAGTTCTTC

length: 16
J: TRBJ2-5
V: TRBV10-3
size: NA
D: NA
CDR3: CAISESPREGKETQYF
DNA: TGTGCCATCAGTGAGTCACCCAGGGAAGGGAAGGAGACCCAGTACTTC

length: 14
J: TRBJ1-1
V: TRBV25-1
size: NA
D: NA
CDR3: CASSVDTLNTEAFF
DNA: TGTGCCAGCAGTGTCGACACTCTGAACACTGAAGCTTTCTTT

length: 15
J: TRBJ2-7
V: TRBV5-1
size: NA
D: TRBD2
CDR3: CASSPGGTGQNEQYF
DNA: TGCGCCAGCAGCCCCGGGGGGACCGGGCAAAACGAGCAGTACTTC

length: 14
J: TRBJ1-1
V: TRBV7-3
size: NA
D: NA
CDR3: CASSLQFGDTEAFF
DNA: TGTGCCAGCAGCTTACAGTTCGGGGACACTGAAGCTTTCTTT

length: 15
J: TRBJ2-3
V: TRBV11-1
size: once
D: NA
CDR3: CASSPGGGRSDTQYF
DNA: TGTGCCAGCAGCCCTGGGGGGGGGCGTTCAGATACGCAGTATTTT

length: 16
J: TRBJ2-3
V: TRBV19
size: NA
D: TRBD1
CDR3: CASSIPYRGLADTQYF
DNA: TGTGCCAGTAGTATCCCCTACAGGGGTTTGGCAGATACGCAGTATTTT

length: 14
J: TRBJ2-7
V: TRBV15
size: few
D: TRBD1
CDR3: CATSRSTGVYEQYF
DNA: TGTGCCACCAGCAGATCTACAGGGGTTTACGAGCAGTACTTC

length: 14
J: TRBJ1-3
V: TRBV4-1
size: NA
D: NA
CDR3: CASSPSDSRNTIYF
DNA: TGCGCCAGCAGCCCGAGCGACAGCAGAAACACCATATATTTT

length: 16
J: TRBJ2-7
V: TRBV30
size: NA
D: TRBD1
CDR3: CAWSVKSGQGGLEQYF
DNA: TGTGCCTGGAGTGTTAAGTCGGGACAGGGGGGGCTCGAGCAGTACTTC

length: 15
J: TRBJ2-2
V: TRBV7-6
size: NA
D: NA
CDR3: CASSLWGGNTGELFF
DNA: TGTGCCAGCAGCTTATGGGGGGGCAACACCGGGGAGCTGTTTTTT

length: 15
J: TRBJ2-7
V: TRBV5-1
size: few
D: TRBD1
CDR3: CASSREGTGFNEQYF
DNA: TGCGCCAGCAGCAGAGAGGGGACAGGGTTTAACGAGCAGTACTTC

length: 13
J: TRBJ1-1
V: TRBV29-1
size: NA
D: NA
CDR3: CSVVQGLNTEAFF
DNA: TGCAGCGTTGTCCAGGGCTTGAACACTGAAGCTTTCTTT

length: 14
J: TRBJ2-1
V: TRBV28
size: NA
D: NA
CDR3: CASSAASVYNEQFF
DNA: TGTGCCAGCAGTGCGGCTAGCGTTTACAATGAGCAGTTCTTC

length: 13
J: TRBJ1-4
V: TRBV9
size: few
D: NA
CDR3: CASNTGPVEKLFF
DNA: TGTGCCAGCAACACAGGGCCGGTTGAAAAACTGTTTTTT

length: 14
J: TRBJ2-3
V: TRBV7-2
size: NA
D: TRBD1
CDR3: CASSFDRGADTQYF
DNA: TGTGCCAGCAGCTTCGACAGGGGGGCAGATACGCAGTATTTT

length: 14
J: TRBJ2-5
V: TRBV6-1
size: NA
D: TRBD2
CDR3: CASREAGPGSPQYF
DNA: TGTGCCAGCCGGGAGGCGGGCCCAGGTTCGCCCCAGTACTTC

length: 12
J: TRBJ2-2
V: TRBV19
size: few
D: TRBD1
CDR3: CASDRAPGELFF
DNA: TGTGCCAGTGACAGGGCCCCCGGGGAGCTGTTTTTT

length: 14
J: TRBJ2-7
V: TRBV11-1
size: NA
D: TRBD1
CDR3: CASSSRDSYYEQYF
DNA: TGTGCCAGCAGCTCCCGGGACAGCTACTACGAGCAGTACTTC

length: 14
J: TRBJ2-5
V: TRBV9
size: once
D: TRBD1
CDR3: CASSPGQNQETQYF
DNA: TGTGCCAGCAGCCCGGGACAGAACCAAGAGACCCAGTACTTC

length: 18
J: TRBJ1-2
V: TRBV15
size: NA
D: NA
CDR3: CATSRELVGASINYGYTF
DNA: TGTGCCACCAGCAGAGAGTTGGTAGGGGCTTCCATAAACTATGGCTACACCTTC

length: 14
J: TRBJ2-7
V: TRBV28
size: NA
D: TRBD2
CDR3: CASSFGDYPYEQYF
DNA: TGTGCCAGCAGTTTCGGGGACTACCCCTACGAGCAGTACTTC

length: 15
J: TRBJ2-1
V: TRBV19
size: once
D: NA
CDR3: CASSPMGSTYNEQFF
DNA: TGTGCCAGTTCTCCCATGGGGAGTACCTACAATGAGCAGTTCTTC

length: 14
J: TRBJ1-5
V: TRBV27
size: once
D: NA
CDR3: CASSLNGADQPQHF
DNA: TGTGCCAGCAGTTTAAACGGCGCGGATCAGCCCCAGCATTTT

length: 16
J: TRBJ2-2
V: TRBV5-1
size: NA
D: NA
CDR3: CASKVGGSSNTGELFF
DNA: TGCGCCAGCAAGGTCGGGGGATCCTCGAACACCGGGGAGCTGTTTTTT

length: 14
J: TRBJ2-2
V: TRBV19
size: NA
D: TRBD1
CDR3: CASSATGLGGELFF
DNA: TGTGCCAGTAGTGCGACAGGGCTCGGCGGGGAGCTGTTTTTT

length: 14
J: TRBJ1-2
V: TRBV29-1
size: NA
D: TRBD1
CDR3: CSVEGTGDYYGYTF
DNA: TGCAGCGTTGAAGGGACAGGGGATTACTATGGCTACACCTTC

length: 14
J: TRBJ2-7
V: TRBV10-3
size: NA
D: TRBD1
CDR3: CAISESTGGYEQYF
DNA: TGTGCCATCAGTGAGTCGACAGGGGGCTACGAGCAGTACTTC

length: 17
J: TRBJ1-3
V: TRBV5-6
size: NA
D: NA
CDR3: CASSLEAGFYSGNTIYF
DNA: TGTGCCAGCAGCTTGGAGGCAGGGTTCTACTCTGGAAACACCATATATTTT

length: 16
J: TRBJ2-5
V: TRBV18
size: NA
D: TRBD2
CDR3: CASSPWTSGGGETQYF
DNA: TGTGCCAGCTCACCATGGACTAGCGGGGGAGGTGAGACCCAGTACTTC

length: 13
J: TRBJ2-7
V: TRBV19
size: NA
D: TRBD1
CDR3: CATLDRGQNEQYF
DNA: TGTGCCACCTTGGACAGGGGTCAGAACGAGCAGTACTTC

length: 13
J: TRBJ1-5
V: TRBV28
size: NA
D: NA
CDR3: CASSQQESQPQHF
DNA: TGTGCCAGCAGTCAACAGGAATCACAGCCCCAGCATTTT

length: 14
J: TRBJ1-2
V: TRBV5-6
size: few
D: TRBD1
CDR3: CASSLTTGAYGYTF
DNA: TGTGCCAGCAGCCTGACGACAGGGGCTTATGGCTACACCTTC

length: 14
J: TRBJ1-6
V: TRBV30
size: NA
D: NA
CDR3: CAWSVGQVNSPLHF
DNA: TGTGCCTGGAGTGTGGGTCAGGTGAATTCACCCCTCCACTTT

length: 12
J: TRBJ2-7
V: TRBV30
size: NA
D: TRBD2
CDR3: CAWGGGSYEQYF
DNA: TGTGCCTGGGGCGGGGGCTCCTACGAGCAGTACTTC

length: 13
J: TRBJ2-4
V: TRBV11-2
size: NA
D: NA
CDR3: CASSLGGNTDQYF
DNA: TGTGCCAGCAGCTTAGGGGGCAATACGGATCAGTACTTC

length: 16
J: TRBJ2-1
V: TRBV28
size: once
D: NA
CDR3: CASSLSGPSSYNEQFF
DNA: TGTGCCAGCAGTTTATCAGGGCCGAGCTCCTACAATGAGCAGTTCTTC

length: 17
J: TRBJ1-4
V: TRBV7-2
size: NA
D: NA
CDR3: CASSLGITAATNEKLFF
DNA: TGTGCCAGCAGCTTAGGGATCACAGCAGCAACTAATGAAAAACTGTTTTTT

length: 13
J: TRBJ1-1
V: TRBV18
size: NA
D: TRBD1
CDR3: CASSPQGDTEAFF
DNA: TGTGCCAGCTCACCTCAGGGGGACACTGAAGCTTTCTTT

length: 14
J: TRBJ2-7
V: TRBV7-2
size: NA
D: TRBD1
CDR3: CASSPGTGEDEQYF
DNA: TGTGCCAGCAGCCCCGGGACAGGGGAGGACGAGCAGTACTTC

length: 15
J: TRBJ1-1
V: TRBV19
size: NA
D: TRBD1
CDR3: CASRLTGYGNTEAFF
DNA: TGTGCCAGTAGATTGACAGGGTATGGGAACACTGAAGCTTTCTTT

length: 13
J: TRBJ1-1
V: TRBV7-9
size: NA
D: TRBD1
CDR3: CASQGQGDTEAFF
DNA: TGTGCCAGCCAAGGACAGGGAGATACTGAAGCTTTCTTT

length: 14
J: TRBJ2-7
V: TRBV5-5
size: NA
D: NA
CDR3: CASSPVQGGYEQYF
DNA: TGTGCCAGCAGCCCCGTTCAGGGGGGATACGAGCAGTACTTC